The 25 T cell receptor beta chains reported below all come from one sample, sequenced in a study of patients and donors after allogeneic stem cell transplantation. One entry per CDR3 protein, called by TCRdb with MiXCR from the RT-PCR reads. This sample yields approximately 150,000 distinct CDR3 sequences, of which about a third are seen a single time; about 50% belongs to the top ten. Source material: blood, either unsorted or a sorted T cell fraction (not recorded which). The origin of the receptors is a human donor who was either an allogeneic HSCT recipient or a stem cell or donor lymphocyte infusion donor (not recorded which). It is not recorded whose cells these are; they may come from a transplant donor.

Here the CDR3 DNA reads TGTGCCAGCAGTTTAAGCCTGGGGTATGGCTACACCTTC. The encoded protein is CASSLSLGYGYTF. The V call is TRBV27, the J call TRBJ1-2; D unclear. There are 13 residues in the CDR3. Per germline, CDR1 MNHEY and CDR2 SMNVEV (reference sequence). The V end was cut by 2 bases, the J end by 5 bases, with 9 bases between.

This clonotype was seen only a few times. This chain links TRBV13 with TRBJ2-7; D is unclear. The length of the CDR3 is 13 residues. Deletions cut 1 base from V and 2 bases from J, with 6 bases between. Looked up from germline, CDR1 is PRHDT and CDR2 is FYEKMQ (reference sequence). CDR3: CASSLAGPYEQYV. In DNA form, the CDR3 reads TGTGCCAGCAGCTTAGCTGGGCCCTACGAGCAGTACGTC.

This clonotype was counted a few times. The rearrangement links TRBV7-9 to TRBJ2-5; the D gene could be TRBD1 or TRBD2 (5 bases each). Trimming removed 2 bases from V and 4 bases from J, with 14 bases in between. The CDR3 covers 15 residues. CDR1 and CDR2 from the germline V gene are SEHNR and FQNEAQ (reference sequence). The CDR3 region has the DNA TGTGCCAGCAGCTTAAAGAAGGGGAGATTAGAGACCCAGTACTTC. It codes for CASSLKKGRLETQYF.

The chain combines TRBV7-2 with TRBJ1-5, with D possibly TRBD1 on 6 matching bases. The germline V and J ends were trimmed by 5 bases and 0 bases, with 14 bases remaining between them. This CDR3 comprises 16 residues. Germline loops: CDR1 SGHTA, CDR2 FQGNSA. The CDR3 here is CASSPLDRYSNQPQHF. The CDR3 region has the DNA TGTGCCAGCAGCCCACTGGACAGATATAGCAATCAGCCCCAGCATTTT.

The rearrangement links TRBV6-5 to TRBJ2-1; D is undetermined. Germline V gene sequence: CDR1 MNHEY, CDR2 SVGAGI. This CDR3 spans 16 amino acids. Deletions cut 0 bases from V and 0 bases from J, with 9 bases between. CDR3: CASSYSAAFSYNEQFF. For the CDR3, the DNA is TGTGCCAGCAGTTACTCGGCCGCCTTCTCCTACAATGAGCAGTTCTTC.

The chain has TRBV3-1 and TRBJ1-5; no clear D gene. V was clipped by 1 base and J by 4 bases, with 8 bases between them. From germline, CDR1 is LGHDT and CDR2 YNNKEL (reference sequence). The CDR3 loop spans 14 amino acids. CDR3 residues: CASSQGIRNQPQHF. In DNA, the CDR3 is TGTGCCAGCAGCCAAGGGATTCGGAATCAGCCCCAGCATTTT.

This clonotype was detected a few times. DNA for the CDR3: TGTGCCAGCAGTTTCGGGCTAGGGGGGCCTGAAGCTTTCTTT. This translates into CASSFGLGGPEAFF. The V gene is TRBV12-3 or TRBV12-4, the J gene TRBJ1-1; TRBD1 is a possible D gene (6 bases). The CDR3 covers 14 residues. The V and J ends lost 3 bases and 6 bases respectively, with 14 bases between them.

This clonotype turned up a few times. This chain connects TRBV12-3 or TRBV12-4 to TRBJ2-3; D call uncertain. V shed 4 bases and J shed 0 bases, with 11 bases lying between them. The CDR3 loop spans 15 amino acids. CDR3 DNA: TGTGCCAGCAGTTCCATAATCGCCAGCACAGATACGCAGTATTTT. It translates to CASSSIIASTDTQYF.

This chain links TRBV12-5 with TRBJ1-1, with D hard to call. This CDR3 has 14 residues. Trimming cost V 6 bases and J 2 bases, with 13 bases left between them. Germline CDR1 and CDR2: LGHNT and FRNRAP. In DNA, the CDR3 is TGTGCTAGTGGCTCCCAAGTTGGTAACACTGAAGCTTTCTTT. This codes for CASGSQVGNTEAFF.

CDR3 region: CASSSLDTEAFF. The CDR3 nucleotides read TGTGCCAGCAGCTCCCTCGATACTGAAGCTTTCTTT. The J gene is TRBJ1-1, the V gene TRBV5-6; D gene ambiguous. The CDR3 runs to 12 residues. Trimming left V 3 bases short and J 5 bases short, with 8 bases between. The germline gives CDR1 SGHDT, CDR2 YYEEEE. The whole variable domain, filled in from reference TRBV5-6 and TRBJ1-1, reads DAGVTQSPTHLIKTRGQQVTLRCSPKSGHDTVSWYQQALGQGPQFIFQYYEEEERQRGNFPDRFSGHQFPNYSSELNVNALLLGDSALYLCASSSLDTEAFFGQGTRLTVV.

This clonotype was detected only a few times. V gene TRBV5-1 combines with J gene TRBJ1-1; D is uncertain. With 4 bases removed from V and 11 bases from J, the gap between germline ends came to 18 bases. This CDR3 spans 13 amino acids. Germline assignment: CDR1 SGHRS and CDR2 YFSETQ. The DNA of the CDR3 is TGCGCCAGCAGCCCCGGACTGCGCACTAGGGCTTTCTTT. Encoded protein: CASSPGLRTRAFF.

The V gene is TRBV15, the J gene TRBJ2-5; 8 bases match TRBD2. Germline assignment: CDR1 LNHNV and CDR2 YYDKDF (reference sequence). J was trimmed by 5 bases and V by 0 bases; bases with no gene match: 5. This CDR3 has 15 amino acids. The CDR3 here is CATSREEAGGETQYF. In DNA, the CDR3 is TGTGCCACCAGCAGAGAGGAGGCGGGAGGCGAGACCCAGTACTTC.

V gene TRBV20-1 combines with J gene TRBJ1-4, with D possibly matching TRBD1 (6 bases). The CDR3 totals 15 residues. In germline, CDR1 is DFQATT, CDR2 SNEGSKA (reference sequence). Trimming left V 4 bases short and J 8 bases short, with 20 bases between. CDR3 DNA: TGCAGTGCTACCTCGGCGGAGGACAGAAGAGAAAAACTGTTTTTT. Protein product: CSATSAEDRREKLFF.

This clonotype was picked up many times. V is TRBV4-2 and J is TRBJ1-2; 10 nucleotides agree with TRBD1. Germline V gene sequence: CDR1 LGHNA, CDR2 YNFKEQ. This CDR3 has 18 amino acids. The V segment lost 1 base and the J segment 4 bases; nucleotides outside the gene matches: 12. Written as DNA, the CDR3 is TGTGCCAGCAGCCAAGGGCTATCGGACAGGGGGGTTTTCTATGGCTACACCTTC. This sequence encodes CASSQGLSDRGVFYGYTF.

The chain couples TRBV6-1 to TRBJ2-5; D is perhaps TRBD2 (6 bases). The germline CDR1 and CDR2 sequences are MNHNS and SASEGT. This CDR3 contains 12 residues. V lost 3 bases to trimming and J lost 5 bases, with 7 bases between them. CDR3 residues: CASSEEGETQYF. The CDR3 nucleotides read TGTGCCAGCAGTGAGGAGGGGGAGACCCAGTACTTC.

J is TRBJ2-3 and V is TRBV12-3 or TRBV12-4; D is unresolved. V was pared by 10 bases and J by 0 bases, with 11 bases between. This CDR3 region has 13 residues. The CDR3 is CATLGSSTDTQYF. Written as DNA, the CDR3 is TGTGCCACCTTAGGTTCTAGCACAGATACGCAGTATTTT.

Written as DNA, the CDR3 is TGTGCCAGCAGAGACAGGGAGAGCTATGGCTACACCTTC. Its protein is CASRDRESYGYTF. The chain has TRBV9 and TRBJ1-2; 7 bases line up with TRBD1. The ends lost 5 bases at V and 4 bases at J; junction bases unmatched: 5. The CDR3 extends over 13 amino acids. In germline, CDR1 is SGDLS, CDR2 YYNGEE.

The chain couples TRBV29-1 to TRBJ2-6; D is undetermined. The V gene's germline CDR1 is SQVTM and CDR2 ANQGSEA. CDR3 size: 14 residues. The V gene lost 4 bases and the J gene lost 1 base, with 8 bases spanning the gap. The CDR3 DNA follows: TGCAGCGTTGGGGATAGGTCTGGGGCCAACGTCCTGACTTTC. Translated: CSVGDRSGANVLTF.

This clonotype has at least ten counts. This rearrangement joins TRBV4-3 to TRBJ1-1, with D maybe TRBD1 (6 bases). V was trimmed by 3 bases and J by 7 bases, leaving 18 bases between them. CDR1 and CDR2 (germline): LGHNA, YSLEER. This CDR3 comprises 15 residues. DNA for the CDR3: TGCGCCAGCAGCCAGGCCCTCGGGGGCGGTATTGAAGCTTTCTTT. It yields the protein CASSQALGGGIEAFF.

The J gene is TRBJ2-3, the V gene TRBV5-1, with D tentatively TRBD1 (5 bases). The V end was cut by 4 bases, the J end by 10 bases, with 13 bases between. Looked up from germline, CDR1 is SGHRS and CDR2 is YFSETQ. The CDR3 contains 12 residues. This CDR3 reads CASSPQGAAQYF. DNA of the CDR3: TGCGCCAGCAGCCCTCAGGGTGCAGCGCAGTATTTT.

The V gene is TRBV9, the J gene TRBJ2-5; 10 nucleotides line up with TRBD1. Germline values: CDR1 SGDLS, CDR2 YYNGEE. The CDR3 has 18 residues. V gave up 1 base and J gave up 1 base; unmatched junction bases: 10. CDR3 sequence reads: CASSVSGTGDWTQETQYF. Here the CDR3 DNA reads TGTGCCAGCAGCGTAAGCGGGACAGGGGATTGGACCCAAGAGACCCAGTACTTC.

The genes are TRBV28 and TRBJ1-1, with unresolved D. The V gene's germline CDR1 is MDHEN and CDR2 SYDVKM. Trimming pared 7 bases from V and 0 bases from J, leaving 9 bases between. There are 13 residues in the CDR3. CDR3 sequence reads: CASINFLNTEAFF. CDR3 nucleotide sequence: TGTGCCAGCATTAATTTCCTGAACACTGAAGCTTTCTTT.

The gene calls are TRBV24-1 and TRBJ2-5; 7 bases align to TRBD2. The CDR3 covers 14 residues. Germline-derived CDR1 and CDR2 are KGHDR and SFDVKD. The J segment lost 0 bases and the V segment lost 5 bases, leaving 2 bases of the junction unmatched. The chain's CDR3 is CATSGGGHQETQYF. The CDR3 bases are TGTGCCACCAGTGGGGGGGGTCACCAAGAGACCCAGTACTTC.

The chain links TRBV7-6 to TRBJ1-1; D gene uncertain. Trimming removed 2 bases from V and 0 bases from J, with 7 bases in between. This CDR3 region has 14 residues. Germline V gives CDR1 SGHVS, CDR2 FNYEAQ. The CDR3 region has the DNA TGTGCCAGCAGCTTACGCGGTATGAACACTGAAGCTTTCTTT. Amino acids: CASSLRGMNTEAFF. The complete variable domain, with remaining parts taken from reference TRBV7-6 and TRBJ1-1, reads GAGVSQSPRYKVTKRGQDVALRCDPISGHVSLYWYRQALGQGPEFLTYFNYEAQQDKSGLPNDRFSAERPEGSISTLTIQRTEQRDSAMYRCASSLRGMNTEAFFGQGTRLTVV.

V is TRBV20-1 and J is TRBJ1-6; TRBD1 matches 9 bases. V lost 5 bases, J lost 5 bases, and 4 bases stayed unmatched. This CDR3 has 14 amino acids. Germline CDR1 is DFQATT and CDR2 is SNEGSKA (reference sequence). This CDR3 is CSAPRDRDNSPLHF. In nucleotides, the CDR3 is TGCAGTGCTCCCAGGGACAGGGATAATTCACCCCTCCACTTT.